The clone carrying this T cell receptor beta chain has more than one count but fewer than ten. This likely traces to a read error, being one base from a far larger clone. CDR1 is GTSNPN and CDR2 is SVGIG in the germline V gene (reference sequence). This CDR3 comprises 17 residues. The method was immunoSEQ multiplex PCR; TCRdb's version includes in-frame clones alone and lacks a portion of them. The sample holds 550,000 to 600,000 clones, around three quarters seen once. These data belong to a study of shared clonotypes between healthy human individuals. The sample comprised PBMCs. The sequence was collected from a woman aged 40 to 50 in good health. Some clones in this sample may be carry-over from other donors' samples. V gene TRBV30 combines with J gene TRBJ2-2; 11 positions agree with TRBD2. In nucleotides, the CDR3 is TGTGCCTCAAACCCGACTAGCGGGATGGTTCGCACCCGGGAGCTGTTTTTT. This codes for CASNPTSGMVRTRELFF.